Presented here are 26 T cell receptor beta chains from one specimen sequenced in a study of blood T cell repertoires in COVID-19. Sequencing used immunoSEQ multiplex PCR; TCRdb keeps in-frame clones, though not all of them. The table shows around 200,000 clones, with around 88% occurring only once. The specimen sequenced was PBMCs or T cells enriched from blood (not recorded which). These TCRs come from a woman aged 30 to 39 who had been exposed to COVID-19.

The CDR3 DNA is TGTGCCACCAGCAGAGGGCGAGGAGCTCATAATCAGCCCCAGCATTTT. Translated: CATSRGRGAHNQPQHF. The chain uses TRBV15 and TRBJ1-5; D is unclear. This CDR3 spans 16 amino acids. With 1 base removed from V and 4 bases from J, the gap between germline ends came to 14 bases. CDR1 is LNHNV, CDR2 YYDKDF, per germline (reference sequence).

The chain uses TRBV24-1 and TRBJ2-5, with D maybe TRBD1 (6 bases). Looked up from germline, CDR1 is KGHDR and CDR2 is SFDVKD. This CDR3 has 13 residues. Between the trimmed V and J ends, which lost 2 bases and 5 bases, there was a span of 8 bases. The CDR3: CATSDYRVETQYF. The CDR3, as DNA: TGTGCCACCAGTGATTACAGGGTCGAGACCCAGTACTTC.

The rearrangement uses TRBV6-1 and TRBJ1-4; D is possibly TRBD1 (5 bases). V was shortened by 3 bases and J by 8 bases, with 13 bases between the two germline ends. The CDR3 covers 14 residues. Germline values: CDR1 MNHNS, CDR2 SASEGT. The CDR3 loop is CASSDRVFGEKLFF. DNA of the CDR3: TGTGCCAGCAGTGACAGGGTGTTTGGGGAAAAACTGTTTTTT.

CDR3 DNA sequence: TGTGCCAGCAGCGGGGGGTCCTATAATTCACCCCTCCACTTT. Encoded protein: CASSGGSYNSPLHF. The genes are TRBV11-2 and TRBJ1-6, with D maybe TRBD1 (5 bases). The CDR3 spans 14 residues. The ends were cut back, 5 bases at V and 1 base at J, with 6 bases in the middle. Germline V gives CDR1 SGHAT, CDR2 FQNNGV.

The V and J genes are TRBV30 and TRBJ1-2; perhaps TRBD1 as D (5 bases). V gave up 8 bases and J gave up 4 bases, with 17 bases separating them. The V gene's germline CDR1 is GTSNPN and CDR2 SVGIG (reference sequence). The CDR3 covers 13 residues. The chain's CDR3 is CALDVGGGYGYTF. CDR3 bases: TGTGCCCTGGATGTGGGGGGGGGCTATGGCTACACCTTC.

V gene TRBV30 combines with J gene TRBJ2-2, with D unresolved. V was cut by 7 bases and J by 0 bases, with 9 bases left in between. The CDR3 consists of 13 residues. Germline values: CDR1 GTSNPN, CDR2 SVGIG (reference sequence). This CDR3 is CALVPANTGELFF. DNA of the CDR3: TGTGCCTTGGTTCCGGCGAACACCGGGGAGCTGTTTTTT.

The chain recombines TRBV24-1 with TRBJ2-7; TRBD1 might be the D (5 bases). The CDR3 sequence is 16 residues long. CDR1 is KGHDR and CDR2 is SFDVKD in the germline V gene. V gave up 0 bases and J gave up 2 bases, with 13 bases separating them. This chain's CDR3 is CATSDLRAGHPYEQYF. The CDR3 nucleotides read TGTGCCACCAGTGATTTGCGGGCAGGGCATCCCTACGAGCAGTACTTC.

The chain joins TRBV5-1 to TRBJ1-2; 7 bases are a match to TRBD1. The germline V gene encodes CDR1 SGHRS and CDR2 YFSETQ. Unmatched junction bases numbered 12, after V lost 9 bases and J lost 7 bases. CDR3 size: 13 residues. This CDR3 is CATRRAGGFGYTF. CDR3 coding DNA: TGCGCCACCAGAAGGGCAGGGGGTTTTGGCTACACCTTC.

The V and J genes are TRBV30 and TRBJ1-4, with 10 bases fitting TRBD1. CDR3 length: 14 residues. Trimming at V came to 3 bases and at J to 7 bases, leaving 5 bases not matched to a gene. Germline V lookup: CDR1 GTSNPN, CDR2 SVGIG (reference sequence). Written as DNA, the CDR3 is TGTGCCTGGAGCTTGACAGGGGGCTTTGAAAAACTGTTTTTT. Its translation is CAWSLTGGFEKLFF. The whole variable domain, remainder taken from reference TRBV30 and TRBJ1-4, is SQTIHQWPATLVQPVGSPLSLECTVEGTSNPNLYWYRQAAGRGLQLLFYSVGIGQISSEVPQNLSASRPQDRQFILSSKKLLLSDSGFYLCAWSLTGGFEKLFFGSGTQLSVL.

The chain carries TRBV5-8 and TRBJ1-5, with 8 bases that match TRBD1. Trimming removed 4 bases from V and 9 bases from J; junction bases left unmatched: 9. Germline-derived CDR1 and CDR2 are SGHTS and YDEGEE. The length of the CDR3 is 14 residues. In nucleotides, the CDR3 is TGTGCCAGCAGCCTTGGACAGGGTAAACGGCCCCAGCATTTT. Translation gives CASSLGQGKRPQHF.

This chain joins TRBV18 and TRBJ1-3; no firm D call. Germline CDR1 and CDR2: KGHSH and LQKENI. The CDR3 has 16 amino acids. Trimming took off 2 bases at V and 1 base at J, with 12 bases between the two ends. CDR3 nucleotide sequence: TGTGCCAGCTCACCAATCGACGGGGAATCTGGAAACACCATATATTTT. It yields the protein CASSPIDGESGNTIYF.

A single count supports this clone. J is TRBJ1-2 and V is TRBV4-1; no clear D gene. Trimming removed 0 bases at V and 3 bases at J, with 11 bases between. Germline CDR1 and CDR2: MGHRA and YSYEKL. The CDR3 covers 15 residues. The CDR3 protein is CASSQESVIDYGYTF. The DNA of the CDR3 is TGCGCCAGCAGCCAAGAATCGGTTATTGACTATGGCTACACCTTC.

The CDR3 loop is CAISEREGQGEAFF. As DNA, the CDR3 is TGTGCCATCAGTGAGCGGGAGGGACAGGGAGAAGCTTTCTTT. This chain uses TRBV10-3 with TRBJ1-1; 9 nucleotides match TRBD1. V lost 2 bases, J lost 8 bases, and 6 bases stayed unmatched. Germline V CDR1 and CDR2: ENHRY, SYGVKD. CDR3 length equals 14 residues.

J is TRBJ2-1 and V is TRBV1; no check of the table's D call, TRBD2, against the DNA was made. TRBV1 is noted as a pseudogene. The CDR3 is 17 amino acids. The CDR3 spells CTSSQEFGTSGGNEQFF. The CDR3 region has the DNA TGCACCAGCAGCCAAGAATTTGGGACTAGCGGGGGAAATGAGCAGTTCTTC.

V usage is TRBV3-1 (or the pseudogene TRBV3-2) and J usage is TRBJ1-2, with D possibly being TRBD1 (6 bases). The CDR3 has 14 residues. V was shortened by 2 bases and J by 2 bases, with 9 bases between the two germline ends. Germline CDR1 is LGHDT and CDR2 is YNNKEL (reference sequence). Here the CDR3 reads CASSQWTANYGYTF. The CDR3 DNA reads TGTGCCAGCAGCCAATGGACAGCAAACTATGGCTACACCTTC.

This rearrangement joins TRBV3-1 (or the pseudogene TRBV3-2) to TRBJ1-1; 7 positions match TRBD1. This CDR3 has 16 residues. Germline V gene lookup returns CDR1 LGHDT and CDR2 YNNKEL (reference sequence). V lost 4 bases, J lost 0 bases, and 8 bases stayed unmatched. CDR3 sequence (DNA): TGTGCCAGCAGCCTTGGGACAGCCATTATGAACACTGAAGCTTTCTTT. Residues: CASSLGTAIMNTEAFF.

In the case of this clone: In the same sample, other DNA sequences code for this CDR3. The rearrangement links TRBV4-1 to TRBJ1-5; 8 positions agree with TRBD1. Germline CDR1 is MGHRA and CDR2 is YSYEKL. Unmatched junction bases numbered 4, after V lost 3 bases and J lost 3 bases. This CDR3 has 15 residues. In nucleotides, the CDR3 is TGCGCCAGCAGCCAGGCGGACAGGGACAATCAGCCCCAGCATTTT. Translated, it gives CASSQADRDNQPQHF.

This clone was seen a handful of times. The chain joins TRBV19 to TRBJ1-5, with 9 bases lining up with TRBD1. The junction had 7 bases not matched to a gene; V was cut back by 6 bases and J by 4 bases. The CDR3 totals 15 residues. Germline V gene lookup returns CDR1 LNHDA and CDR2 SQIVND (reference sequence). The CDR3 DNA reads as TGTGCCAGTAGGTCAGACAGGGGGGGAAATCAGCCCCAGCATTTT. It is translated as CASRSDRGGNQPQHF. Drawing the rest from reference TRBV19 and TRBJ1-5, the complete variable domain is DGGITQSPKYLFRKEGQNVTLSCEQNLNHDAMYWYRQDPGQGLRLIYYSQIVNDFQKGDIAEGYSVSREKKESFPLTVTSAQKNPTAFYLCASRSDRGGNQPQHFGDGTRLSIL.

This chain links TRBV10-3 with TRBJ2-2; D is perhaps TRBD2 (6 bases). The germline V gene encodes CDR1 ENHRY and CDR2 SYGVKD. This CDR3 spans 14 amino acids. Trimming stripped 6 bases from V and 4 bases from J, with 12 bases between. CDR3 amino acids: CAISLGGSTGELFF. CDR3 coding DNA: TGTGCCATCAGCCTAGGAGGGAGCACCGGGGAGCTGTTTTTT.

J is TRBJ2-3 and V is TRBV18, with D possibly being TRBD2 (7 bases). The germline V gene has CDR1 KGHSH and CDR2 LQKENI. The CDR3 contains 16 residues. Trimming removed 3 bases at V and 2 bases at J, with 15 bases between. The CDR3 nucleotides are TGTGCCAGCTCACCCGCCGGCGGGGGCCACACAGATACGCAGTATTTT. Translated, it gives CASSPAGGGHTDTQYF.

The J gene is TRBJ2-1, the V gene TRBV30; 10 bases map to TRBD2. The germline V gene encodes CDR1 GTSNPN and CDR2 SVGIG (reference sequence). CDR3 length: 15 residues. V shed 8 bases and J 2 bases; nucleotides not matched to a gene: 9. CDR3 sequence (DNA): TGTGCCGGAACCCTGAGCGGGGGGGCCTACAATGAGCAGTTCTTC. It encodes CAGTLSGGAYNEQFF.

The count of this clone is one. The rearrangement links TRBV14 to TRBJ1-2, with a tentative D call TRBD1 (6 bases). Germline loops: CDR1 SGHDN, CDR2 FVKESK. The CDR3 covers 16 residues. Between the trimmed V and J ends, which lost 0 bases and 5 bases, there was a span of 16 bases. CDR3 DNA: TGTGCCAGCAGCCAAGATCCCGGAATGGGGGCGTATGGCTACACCTTC. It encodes CASSQDPGMGAYGYTF.

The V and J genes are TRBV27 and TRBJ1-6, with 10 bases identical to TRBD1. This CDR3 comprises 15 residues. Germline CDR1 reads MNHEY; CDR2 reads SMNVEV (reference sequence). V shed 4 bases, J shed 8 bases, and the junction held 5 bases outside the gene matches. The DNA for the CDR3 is TGTGCCAGCAGTTCGACAGGGGGCGTACATTCACCCCTCCACTTT. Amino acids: CASSSTGGVHSPLHF.

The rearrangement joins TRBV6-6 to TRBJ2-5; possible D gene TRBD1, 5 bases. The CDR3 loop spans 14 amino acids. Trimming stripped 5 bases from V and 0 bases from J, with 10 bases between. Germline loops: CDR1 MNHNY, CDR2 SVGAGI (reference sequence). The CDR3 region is CASSQTAYQETQYF. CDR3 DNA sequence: TGTGCCAGCAGTCAGACAGCATACCAAGAGACCCAGTACTTC.

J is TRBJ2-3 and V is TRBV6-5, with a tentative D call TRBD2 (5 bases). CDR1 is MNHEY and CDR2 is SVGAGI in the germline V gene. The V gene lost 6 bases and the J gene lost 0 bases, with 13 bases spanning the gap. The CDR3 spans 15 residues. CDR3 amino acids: CASSPDGISTDTQYF. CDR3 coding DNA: TGTGCCAGCAGCCCCGACGGGATTAGCACAGATACGCAGTATTTT.

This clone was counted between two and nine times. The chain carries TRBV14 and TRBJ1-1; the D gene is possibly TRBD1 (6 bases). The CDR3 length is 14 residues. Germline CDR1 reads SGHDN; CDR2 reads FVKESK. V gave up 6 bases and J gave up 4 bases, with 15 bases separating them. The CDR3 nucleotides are TGTGCCAGCAGGAGAGGGGGGGAGGGCACTGAAGCTTTCTTT. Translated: CASRRGGEGTEAFF.